Listed below are T cell receptor beta chains from one sample, sequenced in a study of blood T cell repertoires in COVID-19. The table came from immunoSEQ multiplex PCR; TCRdb's copy has only in-frame clones and leaves some out. The sample has approximately 200,000 clones, roughly 88% seen once. Sequencing was performed on PBMCs or T cells enriched from blood (not recorded which). These receptors all stem from a young woman who had recovered from COVID-19. Both conserved end residues are part of each CDR3. D genes are given only for firm matches. The size field is filled for only some rows; it gives once, few, many or a size class.

abundance,j_gene,v_gene,d_gene,CDR3nt,CDR3aa
.,TRBJ2-7,TRBV6-5,TRBD2,TGTGCCAGCAGTCGCCTAGCGGTGGGTCCCTACGAGCAGTACTTC,CASSRLAVGPYEQYF
.,TRBJ1-2,TRBV11-2,.,TGTGCCAGCAGCTTACCTAGAGATAGCTATGGCTACACCTTC,CASSLPRDSYGYTF
.,TRBJ2-1,TRBV27,.,TGTGCCAGCAGCCGCGTGGCAGGCTACAATGAGCAGTTCTTC,CASSRVAGYNEQFF
few,TRBJ1-4,TRBV3-1/TRBV3-2,TRBD1,TGTGCCAGCAGCCAAGATCCCCCCGGGACAGGGAATGAAAAACTGTTTTTT,CASSQDPPGTGNEKLFF
once,TRBJ2-7,TRBV18,.,TGTGCCAGCTCACCAAACGGAGCCCTCCCCTACGAGCAGTACTTC,CASSPNGALPYEQYF
.,TRBJ2-4,TRBV9,.,TGTGCCAGCAGCGTAGATCAGGGTCTAGGGAACATTCAGTACTTC,CASSVDQGLGNIQYF
.,TRBJ1-6,TRBV5-6,.,TGTGCCAGCAGCGCCGGTAATTCACCCCTCCACTTT,CASSAGNSPLHF
.,TRBJ2-7,TRBV7-9,.,TGTGCCAGCAGCCGTGGACAACCCCGCGAGCAGTACTTC,CASSRGQPREQYF
once,TRBJ2-6,TRBV11-2,TRBD1,TGTGCCAGCAGCTTAGTTCCCCAGGGGGCTTCGTCTGGGGCCAACGTCCTGACTTTC,CASSLVPQGASSGANVLTF
once,TRBJ2-7,TRBV19,TRBD2,TGTGCCAGTAGTACGCCAACTAGCGGGAGGTACGAGCAGTACTTC,CASSTPTSGRYEQYF
.,TRBJ2-1,TRBV6-5,TRBD2,TGTGCCAGCAGCGTGAGGACTAGTTGGGACAATGAGCAGTTCTTC,CASSVRTSWDNEQFF
.,TRBJ2-1,TRBV10-2,TRBD2,TGCGCCAGCAGTCTGCTAGCGGGAGCGGGGAATGAGCAGTTCTTC,CASSLLAGAGNEQFF
.,TRBJ2-7,TRBV6-5,TRBD1,TGTGCCAGCAGTTCCGGGACAGTATTCGAGCAGTACTTC,CASSSGTVFEQYF
.,TRBJ2-1,TRBV10-2,TRBD1,TGCGCCAGCAGTGTTCGGGACAGGGGGCTCCCCTCCTACAATGAGCAGTTCTTC,CASSVRDRGLPSYNEQFF
.,TRBJ2-5,TRBV24-1,.,TGTGCCACCGGTATTGCGATGGGCCCTATCCAAGAGACCCAGTACTTC,CATGIAMGPIQETQYF
.,TRBJ2-5,TRBV2,TRBD2,TGTGCCAGCAGAGACGGGGGGGAGACCCAGTACTTC,CASRDGGETQYF
.,TRBJ2-7,TRBV2,TRBD1,TGTGCCAGCAGCCAAAAGGGGGCCACCTACGAGCAGTACTTC,CASSQKGATYEQYF
.,TRBJ2-1,TRBV27,TRBD1,TGTGCCAGCAGCCCCGTCGGGACAGGCACCTACAATGAGCAGTTCTTC,CASSPVGTGTYNEQFF
.,TRBJ2-1,TRBV4-1,TRBD2,TGCGCCAGCAGCCAAGAAGGCCTAGCGGGAATAAATGAGCAGTTCTTC,CASSQEGLAGINEQFF
.,TRBJ2-7,TRBV5-1,TRBD1,TGCGCCAGCAGCTTGAGCCCGCTGACAGGGCTTGGAGGCGAGCAGTACTTC,CASSLSPLTGLGGEQYF
few,TRBJ2-7,TRBV10-3,.,TGTGCCATCGGTACAGCAGACTCCTACGAGCAGTACTTC,CAIGTADSYEQYF
.,TRBJ1-5,TRBV27,TRBD1,TGTGCCAGCAGTGGACAGGGGGCTTCTCCATATAGCAATCAGCCCCAGCATTTT,CASSGQGASPYSNQPQHF
few,TRBJ1-1,TRBV28,.,TGTGCCAGCACCTCTACGACATTAGCTTTCTTT,CASTSTTLAFF
.,TRBJ1-2,TRBV20-1,.,TGCAGTGTAACAGGCGGAGGCTACACCTTC,CSVTGGGYTF
.,TRBJ2-7,TRBV18,.,TGTGCCAGCTCACCTCTTACTGCTTCCTACGAGCAGTACTTC,CASSPLTASYEQYF
.,TRBJ1-2,TRBV6-5,TRBD1,TGTGCCAGCAGGGATACAGGGGGAGTTAACTATGGCTACACCTTC,CASRDTGGVNYGYTF